This passage covers 12 T cell receptor beta chains from one sample sequenced in a study of blood T cell repertoires in COVID-19. Generated by immunoSEQ multiplex PCR, the TCRdb table keeps only in-frame clones and is missing some. Found here are some 170,000 clones, roughly 87% of them singletons; the top ten hold about 1.6%. Source material: peripheral blood. Receptors were obtained from a woman in her forties or fifties with acute or convalescent COVID-19.

The chain combines TRBV10-3 with TRBJ1-1, with no clear D. The germline V and J ends were trimmed by 0 bases and 1 base, with 3 bases remaining between them. In germline, CDR1 is ENHRY, CDR2 SYGVKD. The CDR3 runs 13 residues. The CDR3: CAISESQNTEAFF. The CDR3 DNA is TGTGCCATCAGTGAGTCTCAGAACACTGAAGCTTTCTTT.

The J gene is TRBJ1-1, the V gene TRBV3-1 (or the pseudogene TRBV3-2); D not certain. The CDR3 is 14 residues long. The V end lost 4 bases, the J end lost 2 bases, and 11 bases lay between the germline ends. CDR1 and CDR2 (germline): LGHDT, YNNKEL (reference sequence). The CDR3 protein is CASSPRQVNTEAFF. The CDR3 nucleotides are TGTGCCAGCAGCCCACGACAAGTTAACACTGAAGCTTTCTTT.

This clone was counted a single time. The rearrangement links TRBV30 to TRBJ2-5, with D unclear. Germline loops: CDR1 GTSNPN, CDR2 SVGIG (reference sequence). The CDR3 consists of 12 residues. The V and J ends lost 7 bases and 5 bases respectively, with 14 bases between them. CDR3 residues: CASALGGETQYF. The CDR3, as DNA: TGTGCCTCTGCCCTAGGTGGGGAGACCCAGTACTTC.

V usage is TRBV10-3 and J usage is TRBJ1-5; a weak D match, TRBD1 (6 bases). V lost 0 bases to trimming and J lost 5 bases, with 11 bases between them. Germline V gene sequence: CDR1 ENHRY, CDR2 SYGVKD. CDR3 length: 15 residues. CDR3 in DNA: TGTGCCATCAGTGAGTCAGGGGGTCAGGATCAGCCCCAGCATTTT. Its translation is CAISESGGQDQPQHF.

This chain connects TRBV6-5 to TRBJ1-4; D is unclear. The CDR3 runs to 15 residues. Trimming stripped 4 bases from V and 6 bases from J, with 15 bases between. The V gene's germline CDR1 is MNHEY and CDR2 SVGAGI. CDR3 bases: TGTGCCAGCAGTTTTCCTCTGGAACTAGATGAAAAACTGTTTTTT. This translates into CASSFPLELDEKLFF.

V usage is TRBV6-5 and J usage is TRBJ2-1; D might be TRBD1 (6 bases). CDR1 and CDR2 from the germline V gene are MNHEY and SVGAGI. Trimming removed 5 bases at V and 1 base at J, with 12 bases between. The CDR3 spans 15 residues. The CDR3, as DNA: TGTGCCAGCAGTCGACAGGCACTTTCCTACAATGAGCAGTTCTTC. Residues: CASSRQALSYNEQFF.

The rearrangement links TRBV11-3 to TRBJ2-1, with 7 bases fitting TRBD2. The CDR3 sequence is 15 residues long. With V trimmed by 1 base and J by 5 bases, 5 bases remained unmatched. CDR1 and CDR2 (germline): SGHNT, YENEEA. For the CDR3, the DNA is TGTGCCAGCAGCTTAGGAGGGACTATCGACAATGAGCAGTTCTTC. The encoded protein is CASSLGGTIDNEQFF.

The V and J genes are TRBV3-1 (or the pseudogene TRBV3-2) and TRBJ2-3, with 8 bases that match TRBD2. V dropped 2 bases and J dropped 1; count of bases not matched to a gene: 5. Germline lookup yields CDR1 LGHDT and CDR2 YNNKEL (reference sequence). The CDR3 totals 16 residues. The CDR3 DNA reads as TGTGCCAGCAGCCAATTCGGGGGGGTCGGCACAGATACGCAGTATTTT. Amino acid sequence: CASSQFGGVGTDTQYF.

The chain has TRBV13 and TRBJ2-7; TRBD1 matches 8 bases. The CDR3 is 16 amino acids. The germline gives CDR1 PRHDT, CDR2 FYEKMQ (reference sequence). Trimming took 6 bases from V and 1 from J; bases not matched to a gene: 11. CDR3: CASRHRGEGGSYEQYF. Written as DNA, the CDR3 is TGTGCCAGCAGACACAGGGGGGAAGGGGGGTCCTACGAGCAGTACTTC.

This clone turned up a few times. The CDR3 DNA follows: TGTGCCAGTAGAAGACAGGGGGTATCGCCTAATGAAAAACTGTTTTTT. The encoded protein is CASRRQGVSPNEKLFF. The chain recombines TRBV19 with TRBJ1-4, with 9 bases identical to TRBD1. The CDR3 is 16 amino acids. V dropped 6 bases and J dropped 3; count of bases not matched to a gene: 8. Germline V gives CDR1 LNHDA, CDR2 SQIVND (reference sequence). Together with reference TRBV19 and TRBJ1-4, the CDR3 gives the full variable domain: DGGITQSPKYLFRKEGQNVTLSCEQNLNHDAMYWYRQDPGQGLRLIYYSQIVNDFQKGDIAEGYSVSREKKESFPLTVTSAQKNPTAFYLCASRRQGVSPNEKLFFGSGTQLSVL.

In DNA, the CDR3 is TGTGCCATCAGTGAGCTCACAATCGACAATGAGCAGTTCTTC. Translated, it gives CAISELTIDNEQFF. The V call is TRBV10-3, the J call TRBJ2-1; D is uncertain. The CDR3 runs 14 residues. Germline values: CDR1 ENHRY, CDR2 SYGVKD. The V gene lost 2 bases and the J gene lost 5 bases, with 10 bases spanning the gap.

The rearrangement joins TRBV24-1 to TRBJ2-1, with D perhaps matching TRBD2 (6 bases). Trimming removed 3 bases from V and 1 base from J, with 9 bases in between. Per germline, CDR1 KGHDR and CDR2 SFDVKD. The CDR3 runs to 15 residues. CDR3 residues: CATSDGRISYNEQFF. The CDR3 DNA reads as TGTGCCACCAGTGATGGGAGGATATCCTACAATGAGCAGTTCTTC.